This is a list of T cell receptor beta chains from one sample in a study of T cell responses to AZD1222 COVID-19 vaccine. Clones were read by immunoSEQ multiplex PCR, and TCRdb kept only the in-frame ones, dropping some. The table shows roughly 140,000 clones, with about 90% occurring only once. Sequencing was performed on peripheral blood, taken 28 days after the second AZD1222 dose. These receptors were collected from an adult who received the AZD1222 COVID-19 vaccine. The conserved cysteine and the conserved F or W are not part of the CDR3 here. The order of the fields is V gene, D gene, J gene, CDR3 protein. A D gene is named only where the DNA matches it firmly.

v_call: TRBV28
d_call: TRBD1
j_call: TRBJ1-5
cdr3_aa: ASSPGTGLGSGDQPQH

v_call: TRBV19
d_call: .
j_call: TRBJ1-2
cdr3_aa: ASSIESQTNYGYT

v_call: TRBV6-5
d_call: TRBD1
j_call: TRBJ1-2
cdr3_aa: AGRQGARGGYT

v_call: TRBV2
d_call: .
j_call: TRBJ1-1
cdr3_aa: ASSGQLDAEAF

v_call: TRBV6-2/TRBV6-3
d_call: .
j_call: TRBJ1-5
cdr3_aa: ASSYSMEGLNQPQH

v_call: TRBV5-6
d_call: .
j_call: TRBJ2-2
cdr3_aa: ASSLYTGELF

v_call: TRBV11-1
d_call: .
j_call: TRBJ1-1
cdr3_aa: ASSLSGQAF

v_call: TRBV18
d_call: TRBD1
j_call: TRBJ1-2
cdr3_aa: ASSPDRGYGYT

v_call: TRBV6-6
d_call: .
j_call: TRBJ1-5
cdr3_aa: ASSLPAGQTSYNQPQH

v_call: TRBV6-5
d_call: TRBD1
j_call: TRBJ2-7
cdr3_aa: ASKGGQGNYEQY

v_call: TRBV2
d_call: .
j_call: TRBJ2-3
cdr3_aa: ALSRSSTDTQY

v_call: TRBV6-1
d_call: TRBD1
j_call: TRBJ1-1
cdr3_aa: ASSGPLLGTANTEAF

v_call: TRBV28
d_call: .
j_call: TRBJ1-3
cdr3_aa: ASSLYQGSSGNTIY

v_call: TRBV11-2
d_call: TRBD2
j_call: TRBJ2-5
cdr3_aa: ASSYAFGAGGETQY

v_call: TRBV7-9
d_call: TRBD1
j_call: TRBJ1-2
cdr3_aa: ASSVRGKETGSSYT

v_call: TRBV5-5
d_call: .
j_call: TRBJ1-6
cdr3_aa: ASSFGTENSPLH

v_call: TRBV18
d_call: .
j_call: TRBJ2-4
cdr3_aa: ASSPPGSVVQNIQY

v_call: TRBV27
d_call: TRBD1
j_call: TRBJ1-1
cdr3_aa: ASSPLTGEGGEAF

v_call: TRBV6-5
d_call: .
j_call: TRBJ2-7
cdr3_aa: ASTLSPAFSYEQY

v_call: TRBV18
d_call: .
j_call: TRBJ1-5
cdr3_aa: ASSPQGGPPSNQPQH

v_call: TRBV29-1
d_call: .
j_call: TRBJ1-1
cdr3_aa: SVVGGGETEAF

v_call: TRBV10-2
d_call: .
j_call: TRBJ2-7
cdr3_aa: ASSESGPYEQY

v_call: TRBV4-1
d_call: .
j_call: TRBJ1-5
cdr3_aa: ATRSAPEYYQPQH

v_call: TRBV6-5
d_call: .
j_call: TRBJ2-1
cdr3_aa: ASSTWNRETGEQF

v_call: TRBV9
d_call: TRBD2
j_call: TRBJ2-1
cdr3_aa: ASSVVAGGLDEQF

v_call: TRBV27
d_call: TRBD1
j_call: TRBJ1-2
cdr3_aa: ASATSTGMRGYT

v_call: TRBV28
d_call: .
j_call: TRBJ1-1
cdr3_aa: ASSPSGGPTAEAF

v_call: TRBV28
d_call: .
j_call: TRBJ1-2
cdr3_aa: ASSLGDVGYT

v_call: TRBV2
d_call: .
j_call: TRBJ2-1
cdr3_aa: ASSEASLARGEQF

v_call: TRBV10-1
d_call: .
j_call: TRBJ1-1
cdr3_aa: ASAQDMNTEAF

v_call: TRBV6-2/TRBV6-3
d_call: TRBD1
j_call: TRBJ2-1
cdr3_aa: ASSYSTFLRDRNYNEQF

v_call: TRBV5-6
d_call: .
j_call: TRBJ1-2
cdr3_aa: ASSPSMGQGYT

v_call: TRBV12-3/TRBV12-4
d_call: .
j_call: TRBJ1-1
cdr3_aa: ASSFGPTEAF

v_call: TRBV11-2
d_call: TRBD2
j_call: TRBJ2-2
cdr3_aa: ASSSPRSGGPRGELF

v_call: TRBV6-1
d_call: TRBD1
j_call: TRBJ1-4
cdr3_aa: ASSEPYRGSLNEKLF

v_call: TRBV6-5
d_call: TRBD1
j_call: TRBJ1-6
cdr3_aa: ASSYSGTGNNSPLH

v_call: TRBV6-1
d_call: TRBD1
j_call: TRBJ1-1
cdr3_aa: ASSEVRDRAF

v_call: TRBV27
d_call: TRBD1
j_call: TRBJ1-2
cdr3_aa: ASSTNRGTYGYT

v_call: TRBV7-9
d_call: .
j_call: TRBJ2-1
cdr3_aa: ASSWRDSYNEQF

v_call: TRBV20-1
d_call: TRBD1
j_call: TRBJ1-5
cdr3_aa: SASGPGQGSNQPQH

v_call: TRBV19
d_call: .
j_call: TRBJ1-1
cdr3_aa: ASITDGQSGEAF

v_call: TRBV19
d_call: .
j_call: TRBJ2-6
cdr3_aa: ATSARGANVLT

v_call: TRBV5-6
d_call: TRBD2
j_call: TRBJ2-7
cdr3_aa: ASSATSSEQY

v_call: TRBV3-1/TRBV3-2
d_call: .
j_call: TRBJ1-2
cdr3_aa: ASSRGGQGDYGYT

v_call: TRBV9
d_call: TRBD1
j_call: TRBJ1-1
cdr3_aa: ASSALGQGNTEAF

v_call: TRBV18
d_call: .
j_call: TRBJ2-3
cdr3_aa: ASSLMTDTDTQY

v_call: TRBV4-3
d_call: .
j_call: TRBJ1-3
cdr3_aa: ASSQDRDRRSGNTIY

v_call: TRBV10-3
d_call: .
j_call: TRBJ1-2
cdr3_aa: AISDPGDGYT

v_call: TRBV4-2
d_call: .
j_call: TRBJ1-1
cdr3_aa: ASSQQGTNTEAF

v_call: TRBV5-1
d_call: .
j_call: TRBJ1-1
cdr3_aa: ASSLGRNTEAF